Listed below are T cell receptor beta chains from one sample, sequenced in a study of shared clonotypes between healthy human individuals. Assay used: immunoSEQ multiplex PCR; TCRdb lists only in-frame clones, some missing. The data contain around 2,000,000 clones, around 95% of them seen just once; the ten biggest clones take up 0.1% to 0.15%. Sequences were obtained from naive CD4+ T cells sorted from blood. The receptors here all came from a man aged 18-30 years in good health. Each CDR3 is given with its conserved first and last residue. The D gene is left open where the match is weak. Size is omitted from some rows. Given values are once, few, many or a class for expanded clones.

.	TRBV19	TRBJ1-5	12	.	CASSQNLQPQHF	TGTGCCAGTAGTCAGAATCTTCAGCCCCAGCATTTT
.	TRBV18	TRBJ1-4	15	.	CASSPRQGGGEKLFF	TGTGCCAGCTCACCCCGGCAGGGTGGTGGTGAAAAACTGTTTTTT
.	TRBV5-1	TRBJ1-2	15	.	CASSLERTGRSGYTF	TGCGCCAGCAGCTTAGAACGAACAGGGAGGAGTGGCTACACCTTC
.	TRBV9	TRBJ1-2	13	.	CASSGTGSYGYTF	TGTGCCAGCAGCGGTACAGGGAGCTATGGCTACACCTTC
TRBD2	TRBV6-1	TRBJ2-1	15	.	CASSGKREWDNEQFF	TGTGCCAGCAGTGGTAAGCGGGAGTGGGATAATGAGCAGTTCTTC
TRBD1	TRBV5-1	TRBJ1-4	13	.	CASSFTGDEKLFF	TGCGCCAGCAGCTTTACAGGGGATGAAAAACTGTTTTTT
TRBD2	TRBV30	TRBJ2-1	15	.	CAWSGTRRTYNEQFF	TGTGCCTGGAGTGGGACTAGGAGAACCTACAATGAGCAGTTCTTC
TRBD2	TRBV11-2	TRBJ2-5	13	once	CASSLGTRETQYF	TGTGCCAGCAGCTTAGGGACTAGAGAGACCCAGTACTTC
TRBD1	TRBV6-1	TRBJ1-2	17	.	CASSGTGGPLSNYGYTF	TGTGCCAGCAGTGGGACAGGGGGGCCTCTTTCTAACTATGGCTACACCTTC
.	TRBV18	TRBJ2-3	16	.	CASSPLTEISTDTQYF	TGTGCCAGCTCACCACTAACAGAGATTAGCACAGATACGCAGTATTTT
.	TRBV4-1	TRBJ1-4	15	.	CASSQEPGLNEKLFF	TGCGCCAGCAGCCAAGAACCAGGGCTTAATGAAAAACTGTTTTTT
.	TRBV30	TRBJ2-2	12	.	CAWSWNTGELFF	TGTGCCTGGAGTTGGAACACCGGGGAGCTGTTTTTT
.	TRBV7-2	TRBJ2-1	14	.	CASSLYGVYNEQFF	TGTGCCAGCAGCTTATACGGGGTGTACAATGAGCAGTTCTTC
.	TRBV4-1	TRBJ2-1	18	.	CASSQEQSLGGTYNEQFF	TGCGCCAGCAGCCAAGAACAGTCACTGGGCGGGACTTACAATGAGCAGTTCTTC
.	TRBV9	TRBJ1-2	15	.	CASSATGSTNYGYTF	TGTGCCAGCAGCGCAACAGGGAGTACAAACTATGGCTACACCTTC
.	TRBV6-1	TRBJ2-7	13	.	CASRQGGGYEQYF	TGTGCCAGCAGACAGGGAGGGGGCTACGAGCAGTACTTC
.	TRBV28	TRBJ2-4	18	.	CASSTAGAFILAKNIQYF	TGTGCCAGCAGTACGGCGGGTGCCTTCATTCTAGCCAAAAACATTCAGTACTTC
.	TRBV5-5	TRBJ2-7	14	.	CASSFSMGGYEQYF	TGTGCCAGCAGCTTTTCGATGGGGGGTTACGAGCAGTACTTC
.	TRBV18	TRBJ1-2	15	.	CASSPPVGASYGYTF	TGTGCCAGCTCACCACCGGTTGGGGCTTCCTATGGCTACACCTTC
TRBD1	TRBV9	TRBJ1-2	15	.	CASSAGQGPNYGYTF	TGTGCCAGCAGCGCTGGACAGGGCCCTAACTATGGCTACACCTTC
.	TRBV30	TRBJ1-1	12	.	CAWSRGSTEAFF	TGTGCCTGGAGCAGGGGCAGCACTGAAGCTTTCTTT
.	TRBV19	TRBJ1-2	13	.	CATIGRGLNGYTF	TGTGCCACCATCGGCCGGGGCCTAAATGGCTACACCTTC
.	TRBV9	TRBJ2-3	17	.	CASSVGGRGSYTDTQYF	TGTGCCAGCAGCGTAGGGGGCAGGGGATCGTACACAGATACGCAGTATTTT
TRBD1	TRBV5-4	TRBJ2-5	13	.	CASSLTGAETQYF	TGTGCCAGCAGCCTGACAGGGGCAGAGACCCAGTACTTC
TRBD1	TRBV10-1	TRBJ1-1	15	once	CASSVAGTGDTEAFF	TGCGCCAGCAGTGTGGCCGGGACAGGGGACACTGAAGCTTTCTTT
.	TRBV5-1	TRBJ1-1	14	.	CASSPGDMRAEAFF	TGCGCCAGCAGCCCAGGTGACATGCGAGCTGAAGCTTTCTTT
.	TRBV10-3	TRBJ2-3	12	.	CAISGSGDTQYF	TGTGCCATCAGTGGGAGTGGAGATACGCAGTATTTT
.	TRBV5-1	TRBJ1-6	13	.	CASSLVRNSPLHF	TGCGCCAGCAGTTTGGTCAGAAATTCACCCCTCCACTTT
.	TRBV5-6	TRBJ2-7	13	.	CASSLGRRYEQYF	TGTGCCAGCAGCTTGGGACGGAGGTACGAGCAGTACTTC